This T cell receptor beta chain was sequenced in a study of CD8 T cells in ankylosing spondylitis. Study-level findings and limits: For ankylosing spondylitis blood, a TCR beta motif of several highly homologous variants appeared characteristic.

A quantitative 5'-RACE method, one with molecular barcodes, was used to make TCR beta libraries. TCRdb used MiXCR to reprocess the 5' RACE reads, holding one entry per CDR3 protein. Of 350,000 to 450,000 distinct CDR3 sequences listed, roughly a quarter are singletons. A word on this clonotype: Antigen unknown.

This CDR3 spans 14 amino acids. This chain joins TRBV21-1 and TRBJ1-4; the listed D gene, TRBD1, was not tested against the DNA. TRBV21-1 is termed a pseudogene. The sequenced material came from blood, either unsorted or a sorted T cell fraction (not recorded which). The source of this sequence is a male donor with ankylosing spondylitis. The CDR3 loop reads CASSKDPVNEKLFF. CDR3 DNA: TGTGCCAGCAGCAAAGACCCGGTTAATGAAAAACTGTTTTTT.